This T cell receptor beta chain was sequenced during a study of cytomegalovirus exposure and HLA in healthy donors. General observations from the study: There were some V segments, including TRBV6-2 and TRBV6-3, excluded as indistinguishable.

The PCR employed 60 Vbeta primers together with 13 Jbeta primers. Method: immunoSEQ multiplex PCR; TCRdb's copy keeps in-frame clones and lacks some. The data contain approximately 100,000 clones, 80% to 90% of them singletons. Nominal health characterized the donors when sampled, though unrecorded immune exposures were likely. Concerning this clone: Its antigen remains unknown.

Between the trimmed V and J ends, which lost 3 bases and 7 bases, there was a span of 14 bases. This CDR3 region has 13 residues. The germline V gene encodes CDR1 SGHDT and CDR2 YYEEEE. This chain links TRBV5-6 with TRBJ2-7, with a weak D call TRBD1 (7 bases). The specimen was PBMCs. This TCR came from a man aged 35-49 years in good health and CMV-seronegative. CDR3 DNA sequence: TGTGCCAGCAGCTGGACAGGTCGGGGGGAGCAGTACTTC. It yields the protein CASSWTGRGEQYF.